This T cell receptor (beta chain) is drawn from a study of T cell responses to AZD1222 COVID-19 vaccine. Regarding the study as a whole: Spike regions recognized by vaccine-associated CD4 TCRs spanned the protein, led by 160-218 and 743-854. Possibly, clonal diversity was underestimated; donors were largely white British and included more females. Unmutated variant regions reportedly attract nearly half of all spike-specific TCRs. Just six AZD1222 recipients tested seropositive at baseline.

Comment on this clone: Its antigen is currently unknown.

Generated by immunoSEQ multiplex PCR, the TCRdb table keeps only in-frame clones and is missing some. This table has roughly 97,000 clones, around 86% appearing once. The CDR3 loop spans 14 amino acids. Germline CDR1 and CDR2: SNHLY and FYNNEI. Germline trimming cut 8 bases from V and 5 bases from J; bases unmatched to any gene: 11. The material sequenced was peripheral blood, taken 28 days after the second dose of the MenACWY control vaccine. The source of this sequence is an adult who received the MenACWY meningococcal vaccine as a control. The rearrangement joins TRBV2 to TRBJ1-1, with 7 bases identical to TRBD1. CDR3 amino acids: CASERQGSVTEAFF. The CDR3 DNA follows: TGTGCCAGCGAAAGACAGGGTTCTGTAACTGAAGCTTTCTTT.